This passage covers 24 T cell receptor beta chains from one sample sequenced in a study of shared clonotypes between healthy human individuals. The protocol was immunoSEQ multiplex PCR, while the TCRdb copy is restricted to in-frame clones and leaves out a portion. The table shows fewer than 1.4 million clones, with about four fifths occurring only once. Material for sequencing was memory CD4+ T cells from PBMCs. Described subset: CD45RA-negative fraction. These receptors were taken from a man younger than 35 in good health. Some clones in this sample may be carry-over from other donors' samples.

The CDR3 DNA reads TGTGCCAGTAGTGTAAGACTAGCGGCTAGCACAGATACGCAGTATTTT. Translated, it gives CASSVRLAASTDTQYF. The rearrangement links TRBV19 to TRBJ2-3; the match to TRBD2 covers 9 bases. The germline CDR1 and CDR2 sequences are LNHDA and SQIVND (reference sequence). The CDR3 covers 16 residues. Trimming at V came to 5 bases and at J to 0 bases, leaving 6 bases not matched to a gene.

V usage is TRBV28 and J usage is TRBJ2-1, with TRBD2 matching 15 bases. After removal of 1 base from V and 0 bases from J, the junction contained 4 bases not matched to a gene. Germline CDR1 MDHEN, CDR2 SYDVKM. CDR3 size: 19 residues. CDR3 sequence (DNA): TGTGCCAGCAGTTTATTAGGACTAGCGGGAGGGAGCTCCTACAATGAGCAGTTCTTC. Encoded protein: CASSLLGLAGGSSYNEQFF.

The genes are TRBV5-1 and TRBJ1-1; the D is unclear. V lost 2 bases and J 0 bases, leaving 8 bases between the germline ends. The CDR3 covers 14 residues. Per the germline V gene, CDR1 is SGHRS and CDR2 is YFSETQ. The DNA for the CDR3 is TGCGCCAGCAGCTTCGGACGGATGAACACTGAAGCTTTCTTT. Its protein is CASSFGRMNTEAFF.

The gene calls are TRBV5-6 and TRBJ2-2; D is unclear. This CDR3 spans 14 amino acids. V lost 4 bases, J lost 7 bases, and 14 bases lay in between. CDR1 and CDR2 from the germline V gene are SGHDT and YYEEEE. CDR3 sequence reads: CASSPDYYNGELFF. DNA for the CDR3: TGTGCCAGCAGCCCAGATTACTACAACGGGGAGCTGTTTTTT.

The chain couples TRBV25-1 to TRBJ2-3; a possible D gene is TRBD1 (5 bases). The CDR3 runs 14 residues. The germline CDR1 and CDR2 sequences are MGHDK and SYGVNS. V lost 2 bases, J lost 2 bases, and 8 bases lay in between. CDR3 nucleotides: TGTGCCAGCAGTGAAGTGGGGCCCACAGATACGCAGTATTTT. Residues: CASSEVGPTDTQYF.

A few counts support this clone. The V call is TRBV28, the J call TRBJ1-4; 7 bases map to TRBD1. After removal of 6 bases from V and 7 bases from J, the junction contained 8 bases not matched to a gene. CDR1 and CDR2 from the germline V gene are MDHEN and SYDVKM. This CDR3 has 14 amino acids. In nucleotides, the CDR3 is TGTGCCAGCAGCCCCGCAGGGGGTGGTGAAAAACTGTTTTTT. Amino acids: CASSPAGGGEKLFF. Based on the CDR3 plus reference TRBV28 and TRBJ1-4, the full variable domain is DVKVTQSSRYLVKRTGEKVFLECVQDMDHENMFWYRQDPGLGLRLIYFSYDVKMKEKGDIPEGYSVSREKKERFSLILESASTNQTSMYLCASSPAGGGEKLFFGSGTQLSVL.

This clone was seen once. The J gene is TRBJ2-5, the V gene TRBV19, with TRBD2 matching over 13 bases. The CDR3 length is 15 residues. Germline V gene sequence: CDR1 LNHDA, CDR2 SQIVND (reference sequence). V lost 5 bases to trimming and J lost 4 bases; unmatched junction nucleotides: 4. CDR3 amino acids: CASSPWTSGRETQYF. The CDR3 DNA sequence: TGTGCCAGTAGTCCTTGGACTAGCGGGAGAGAGACCCAGTACTTC.

This chain links TRBV30 with TRBJ1-1; D is unclear. This CDR3 contains 11 residues. The germline CDR1 and CDR2 sequences are GTSNPN and SVGIG (reference sequence). V gave up 2 bases and J gave up 3 bases, with 4 bases separating them. In nucleotides, the CDR3 is TGTGCCTGGAGTCACGACACTGAAGCTTTCTTT. Translation gives CAWSHDTEAFF.

The rearrangement links TRBV27 to TRBJ2-1; 10 bases are a match to TRBD2. Germline CDR1 reads MNHEY; CDR2 reads SMNVEV (reference sequence). V shed 8 bases and J 3 bases; nucleotides not matched to a gene: 13. There are 17 residues in the CDR3. The chain's CDR3 is CASADIKGLADYNEQFF. The CDR3 nucleotides read TGTGCCAGCGCAGACATAAAAGGACTAGCGGACTACAATGAGCAGTTCTTC.

V gene TRBV9 combines with J gene TRBJ1-1; D perhaps matches TRBD1 (5 bases). V was cut by 3 bases and J by 5 bases, with 14 bases left in between. The CDR3 has 14 amino acids. Germline V gene sequence: CDR1 SGDLS, CDR2 YYNGEE. For the CDR3, the DNA is TGTGCCAGCAGCGGAGGGGCTTGGAGGACTGAAGCTTTCTTT. Translation: CASSGGAWRTEAFF.

The chain is built from TRBV7-3 and TRBJ2-1; D perhaps matches TRBD1 (6 bases). The ends were cut back, 5 bases at V and 12 bases at J, with 20 bases in the middle. The CDR3 totals 14 residues. Germline V gives CDR1 SGHTA, CDR2 FQGTGA. Written as DNA, the CDR3 is TGTGCCAGCAGCCAGGGGACCCCCGGGGTGGGGCAGTTCTTC. This sequence encodes CASSQGTPGVGQFF.

The genes are TRBV28 and TRBJ2-7; 8 bases map to TRBD1. Germline V lookup: CDR1 MDHEN, CDR2 SYDVKM. The length of the CDR3 is 12 residues. Trimming took 6 bases from V and 4 from J; bases not matched to a gene: 2. The CDR3 nucleotides read TGTGCCAGCAGCGACAGGGGTTACGAGCAGTACTTC. The encoded protein is CASSDRGYEQYF.

J is TRBJ1-1 and V is TRBV7-9, with D possibly TRBD1 on 5 matching bases. Looked up from germline, CDR1 is SEHNR and CDR2 is FQNEAQ (reference sequence). The CDR3 contains 14 residues. V was shortened by 3 bases and J by 3 bases, with 11 bases between the two germline ends. CDR3 coding DNA: TGTGCCAGCAGCTTGCTAGGGGATCACACTGAAGCTTTCTTT. Encoded protein: CASSLLGDHTEAFF. Complete variable domain (other parts from reference TRBV7-9 and TRBJ1-1): DTGVSQNPRHKITKRGQNVTFRCDPISEHNRLYWYRQTLGQGPEFLTYFQNEAQLEKSRLLSDRFSAERPKGSFSTLEIQRTEQGDSAMYLCASSLLGDHTEAFFGQGTRLTVV.

This chain uses TRBV2 with TRBJ2-3; the D is unclear. The germline V and J ends were trimmed by 4 bases and 0 bases, with 8 bases remaining between them. CDR3 length equals 14 residues. Germline V gene sequence: CDR1 SNHLY, CDR2 FYNNEI. The CDR3: CASSAQTSTDTQYF. The CDR3 region has the DNA TGTGCCAGCAGTGCACAGACTAGCACAGATACGCAGTATTTT.

Regarding this clone: Other nucleotide sequences in the sample specify the same CDR3. This sequence joins TRBV7-9 and TRBJ2-2; no reliable D call. There are 14 residues in the CDR3. Trimming pared 1 base from V and 4 bases from J, leaving 7 bases between. The germline CDR1 and CDR2 sequences are SEHNR and FQNEAQ (reference sequence). The CDR3 sequence: CASSLDRATGELFF. The CDR3 nucleotides read TGTGCCAGCAGCTTAGATAGGGCCACCGGGGAGCTGTTTTTT.

As to this clone: The same CDR3 arises from other DNA sequences in this sample as well. The chain couples TRBV5-4 to TRBJ2-3, with D uncertain. Germline loops: CDR1 SGHNT, CDR2 YYREEE (reference sequence). This CDR3 contains 14 residues. V lost 2 bases and J lost 0, with 7 bases in between. The CDR3 sequence: CASSFGSSTDTQYF. CDR3 DNA: TGTGCCAGCAGCTTCGGGTCTAGCACAGATACGCAGTATTTT.

V and J are TRBV6-1 and TRBJ1-5; a weak D match, TRBD1 (5 bases). The germline V and J ends were trimmed by 3 bases and 10 bases, with 16 bases remaining between them. Germline V lookup: CDR1 MNHNS, CDR2 SASEGT. The length of the CDR3 is 14 residues. In nucleotides, the CDR3 is TGTGCCAGCAGTGAGGTAGGGGTTCCGAGCCCCCAGCATTTT. Amino acids: CASSEVGVPSPQHF.

About this clone: A much more abundant neighbour one base away suggests this may be a read error. The rearrangement links TRBV27 to TRBJ2-7; D is perhaps TRBD1 or TRBD2 (6 bases each). Germline lookup yields CDR1 MNHEY and CDR2 SMNVEV (reference sequence). The CDR3 is made up of 13 amino acids. CDR3 region: CDSSLGGLGSQYF. The DNA of the CDR3 is TGTGACAGCAGTTTAGGGGGGTTGGGCAGCCAGTACTTC.

As to this clone: One end of the junction varies from germline; a read error may be responsible. This rearrangement joins TRBV4-1 to TRBJ1-4, with a weak D call TRBD1 (6 bases). This CDR3 contains 16 residues. Looked up from germline, CDR1 is MGHRA and CDR2 is YSYEKL. For the CDR3, the DNA is TGCGCCAGCAGCCAAAAAAGGGGGGTGGGGGATGAAAAACCGTTTTTT. The encoded protein is CASSQKRGVGDEKPFF.

The chain employs TRBV14 and TRBJ1-2, with a tentative D call TRBD1 (6 bases). The CDR3 covers 13 residues. CDR1 is SGHDN and CDR2 is FVKESK in the germline V gene. V was shortened by 5 bases and J by 8 bases, with 15 bases between the two germline ends. The CDR3, as DNA: TGTGCCAGCAGCGCTGACAGGTTGCGCGGCTACACCTTC. The encoded protein is CASSADRLRGYTF.

This chain uses TRBV5-4 with TRBJ2-7, with 10 bases lining up with TRBD1. Germline V gene lookup returns CDR1 SGHNT and CDR2 YYREEE (reference sequence). This CDR3 is 15 amino acids long. The trim removed 4 bases at V and 3 bases at J, leaving 7 bases unmatched. The CDR3 coding sequence is TGTGCCAGCAGCGCCCCCGGGACAGGGGTCTACGAGCAGTACTTC. Translated: CASSAPGTGVYEQYF.

As regards this clone: The sample contains more than one DNA sequence encoding this CDR3. In DNA form, the CDR3 reads TGTGCCAGCAGTCGTCGACAGGGGGGCTACACCTTC. This sequence encodes CASSRRQGGYTF. J is TRBJ1-2 and V is TRBV6-5; 8 bases are shared with TRBD1. V gave up 5 bases and J gave up 8 bases; unmatched junction bases: 4. Germline values: CDR1 MNHEY, CDR2 SVGAGI. This CDR3 comprises 12 residues.

Only a few counts were recorded for this clone. The rearrangement joins TRBV19 to TRBJ1-4, with unresolved D. The V end was cut by 7 bases, the J end by 0 bases, with 9 bases between. CDR3 length: 14 residues. The germline gives CDR1 LNHDA, CDR2 SQIVND (reference sequence). The CDR3 nucleotides are TGTGCCAGTATGTCCGCAGCAACTAATGAAAAACTGTTTTTT. Amino acids: CASMSAATNEKLFF.

The J gene is TRBJ1-2, the V gene TRBV5-4; TRBD1 matches 7 bases. The CDR3 extends over 15 amino acids. Trimming at V came to 4 bases and at J to 7 bases, leaving 13 bases not matched to a gene. CDR1 and CDR2 (germline): SGHNT, YYREEE (reference sequence). CDR3 in DNA: TGTGCCAGCAGCAACCGACAGGGAAGTCTTCTTGGCTACACCTTC. Residues: CASSNRQGSLLGYTF.